Below are 7 T cell receptor beta chains sequenced from a single sample in a study of blood T cell repertoires in COVID-19. Clones were sequenced by immunoSEQ multiplex PCR, and TCRdb holds only the in-frame ones, with some missing. This table has around 160,000 clones, around nine tenths appearing once. The sample taken for sequencing was peripheral blood. These receptors originate from a man aged 60-69 years with active or convalescent COVID-19.

This clone was recorded once. The V and J genes are TRBV9 and TRBJ1-5; D is uncertain. The V end lost 2 bases, the J end lost 2 bases, and 5 bases lay between the germline ends. This CDR3 comprises 13 residues. Germline values: CDR1 SGDLS, CDR2 YYNGEE. The DNA for the CDR3 is TGTGCCAGCAGCGTTTCAGGCAATCAGCCCCAGCATTTT. Its translation is CASSVSGNQPQHF.

The chain couples TRBV10-3 to TRBJ2-3; D might be TRBD1 (5 bases). Germline CDR1 and CDR2: ENHRY and SYGVKD. Trimming cost V 4 bases and J 2 bases, with 13 bases left between them. The CDR3 is 15 amino acids. This CDR3 reads CAISADNGDTDTQYF. CDR3 coding DNA: TGTGCCATCAGTGCGGACAATGGTGACACAGATACGCAGTATTTT.

The gene calls are TRBV7-8 and TRBJ1-1; possibly TRBD1 for D (5 bases). The V gene's germline CDR1 is SGHVS and CDR2 FQNEAQ. V lost 5 bases, J lost 7 bases, and 14 bases lay in between. The CDR3 has 13 amino acids. CDR3 bases: TGTGCCAGCAGCCAAAGGGAGGGACTTGAAGCTTTCTTT. Translation gives CASSQREGLEAFF.

The chain carries TRBV25-1 and TRBJ2-3, with TRBD2 matching over 11 bases. The V gene's germline CDR1 is MGHDK and CDR2 SYGVNS. After removal of 6 bases from V and 7 bases from J, the junction contained 6 bases not matched to a gene. The CDR3 totals 14 residues. The CDR3 nucleotides read TGTGCCAGCAGGGGACTAGCGGAACCAAATACGCAGTATTTT. This codes for CASRGLAEPNTQYF.

The chain carries TRBV29-1 and TRBJ1-2, with D perhaps matching TRBD1 (5 bases). The V gene's germline CDR1 is SQVTM and CDR2 ANQGSEA. The CDR3 loop spans 11 amino acids. Trimming took off 4 bases at V and 2 bases at J, with 5 bases between the two ends. The DNA for the CDR3 is TGCAGCGTTGGACAGAACTATGGCTACACCTTC. This translates into CSVGQNYGYTF.

The J gene is TRBJ2-1, the V gene TRBV4-2; the D gene is possibly TRBD1 (5 bases). The CDR3 is 16 amino acids. V was pared by 0 bases and J by 2 bases, with 11 bases between. Germline assignment: CDR1 LGHNA and CDR2 YNFKEQ. Written as DNA, the CDR3 is TGTGCCAGCAGCCAAGAAGGAGACAGACCCTACAATGAGCAGTTCTTC. Translation: CASSQEGDRPYNEQFF.

The chain has TRBV18 and TRBJ1-5; perhaps TRBD1 as D (5 bases). The CDR3 runs 16 residues. Germline lookup yields CDR1 KGHSH and CDR2 LQKENI. Trimming cost V 1 base and J 1 base, with 11 bases left between them. CDR3 sequence reads: CASSPRGGASNQPQHF. CDR3 nucleotides: TGTGCCAGCTCACCACGGGGGGGTGCAAGCAATCAGCCCCAGCATTTT.